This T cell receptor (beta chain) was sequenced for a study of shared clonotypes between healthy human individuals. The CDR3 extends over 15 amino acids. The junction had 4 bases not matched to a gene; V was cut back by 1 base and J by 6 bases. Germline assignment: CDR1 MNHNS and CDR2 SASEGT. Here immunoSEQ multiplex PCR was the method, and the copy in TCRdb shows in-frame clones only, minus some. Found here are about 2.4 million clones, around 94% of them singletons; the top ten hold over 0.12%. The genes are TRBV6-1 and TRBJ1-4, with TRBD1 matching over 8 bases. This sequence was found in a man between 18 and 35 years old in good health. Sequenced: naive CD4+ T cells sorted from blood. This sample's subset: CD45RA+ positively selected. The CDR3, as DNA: TGTGCCAGCAGTGAAGGAACAGGGGGTTATGAAAAACTGTTTTTT. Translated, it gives CASSEGTGGYEKLFF.